This TCR beta chain emerged from a study of spatial heterogeneity in lung cancer. Across the study: The study consistently detected more beta-chain than alpha-chain sequences. There were, on average, more than ten raw-read appearances for each unique TCR and UMI combination. Notes on the study in general: Resection blood, more than follow-up blood, showed ubiquitous expanded tumor TCRs.

In regard to this clonotype: Its antigen is still unknown.

The time point: sample taken at primary tumor resection. Whole RNA, isolated from tumor, nontumor lung or frozen PBMC, was sequenced without prior sorting. This CDR3 has 14 residues. The V gene lost 11 bases and the J gene lost 0 bases, with 15 bases spanning the gap. Germline CDR1 ENHRY, CDR2 SYGVKD. Individually, TCR cDNA molecules were each labelled with a unique molecular identifier. MiXCR, applied by TCRdb to the 5' RACE reads, yields one record per CDR3 protein. The sample consists of about 85,000 distinct CDR3 sequences, about a fifth of them appearing once. Sequenced here: PBMCs, sampled at surgery. The chain combines TRBV10-3 with TRBJ2-3, with D perhaps matching TRBD1 (6 bases). The receptor's source is a male donor with early-stage non-small cell lung cancer. This CDR3 is CASRRGQSTDTQYF. CDR3 nucleotides: TGTGCCTCCCGGCGAGGACAGAGCACAGATACGCAGTATTTT.